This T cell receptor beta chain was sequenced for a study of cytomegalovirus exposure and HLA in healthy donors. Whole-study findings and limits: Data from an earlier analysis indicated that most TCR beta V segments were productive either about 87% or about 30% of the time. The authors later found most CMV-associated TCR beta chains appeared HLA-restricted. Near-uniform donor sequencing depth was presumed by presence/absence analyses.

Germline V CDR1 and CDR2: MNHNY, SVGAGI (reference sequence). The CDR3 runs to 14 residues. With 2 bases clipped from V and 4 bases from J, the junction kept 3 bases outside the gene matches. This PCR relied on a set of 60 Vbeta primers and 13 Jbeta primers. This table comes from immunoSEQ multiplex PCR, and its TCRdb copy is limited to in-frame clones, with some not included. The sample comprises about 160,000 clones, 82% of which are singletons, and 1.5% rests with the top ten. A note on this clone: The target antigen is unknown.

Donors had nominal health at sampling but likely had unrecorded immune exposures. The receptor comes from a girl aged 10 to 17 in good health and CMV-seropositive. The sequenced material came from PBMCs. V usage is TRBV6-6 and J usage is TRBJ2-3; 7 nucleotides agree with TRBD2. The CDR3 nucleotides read TGTGCCAGCAGTTACGGGGGGGAGGCAGATACGCAGTATTTT. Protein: CASSYGGEADTQYF.